This T cell receptor beta chain was identified in a study of blood T cell repertoires in COVID-19. Looked up from germline, CDR1 is SGHDN and CDR2 is FVKESK. Trimming left V 5 bases short and J 4 bases short, with 8 bases between. CDR3 size: 12 residues. The assay was immunoSEQ multiplex PCR, and TCRdb's table has in-frame clones only and misses some. The sample contains 300,000 or so clones, about 87% of which appear only once. Sequencing used peripheral blood. The TCR originated in a woman in her forties or fifties who had recovered from COVID-19. V gene TRBV14 combines with J gene TRBJ1-1; D is possibly TRBD1 (5 bases). The CDR3 nucleotides are TGTGCCAGCAGCTTCGGGGGCACTGAAGCTTTCTTT. Translation gives CASSFGGTEAFF. The full variable domain, its missing parts supplied by reference TRBV14 and TRBJ1-1, is EAGVTQFPSHSVIEKGQTVTLRCDPISGHDNLYWYRRVMGKEIKFLLHFVKESKQDESGMPNNRFLAERTGGTYSTLKVQPAELEDSGVYFCASSFGGTEAFFGQGTRLTVV.